Below are 18 T cell receptor beta chains sequenced from a single sample in a study of CD4 T cells in relation to SARS-CoV-2 and coronaviruses. No antigen has been assigned to these receptors. The method was immunoSEQ multiplex PCR; TCRdb's version includes in-frame clones alone and lacks a portion of them. The profile covers about 36,000 clones, with 70% to 85% appearing a single time and around 6.6% taken by the ten largest. The sequencing input was naive CD4+ T cells from PBMCs, cultured in vitro. The subset here: naive CD4+ T cells isolated by negative enrichment. The receptors were gathered from an adult with COVID-19.

This chain joins TRBV5-1 and TRBJ2-2; 8 bases fit TRBD1. This CDR3 is built from 18 residues. From germline, CDR1 is SGHRS and CDR2 YFSETQ. Unmatched junction bases numbered 14, after V lost 0 bases and J lost 7 bases. The CDR3 bases are TGCGCCAGCAGCTTGGTATCAGGGGCGACAGGGGTGCACGGGGAGCTGTTTTTT. Protein product: CASSLVSGATGVHGELFF.

The chain recombines TRBV4-1 with TRBJ2-2; the match to TRBD2 covers 7 bases. Germline V gene sequence: CDR1 MGHRA, CDR2 YSYEKL. The CDR3 consists of 21 residues. Losses at the gene ends were 3 bases for V and 0 bases for J; bases not matched to a gene: 19. As DNA, the CDR3 is TGCGCCAGCAGCCAGGGGGAGGGTTGGCTAGCGGCGATTTCGAACACCGGGGAGCTGTTTTTT. Protein: CASSQGEGWLAAISNTGELFF.

The chain has TRBV7-9 and TRBJ1-3, with no clear D. The V end lost 6 bases, the J end lost 10 bases, and 22 bases lay between the germline ends. The CDR3 loop spans 15 amino acids. The germline CDR1 and CDR2 sequences are SEHNR and FQNEAQ (reference sequence). CDR3 amino acids: CASSFPPEGRPTIYF. DNA of the CDR3: TGTGCCAGCAGTTTTCCCCCCGAGGGCAGACCGACCATATATTTT.

The rearrangement uses TRBV30 and TRBJ1-2; D not certain. Trimming removed 1 base from V and 1 base from J, with 13 bases in between. The CDR3 totals 15 residues. CDR1 is GTSNPN, CDR2 SVGIG, per germline (reference sequence). Written as DNA, the CDR3 is TGTGCCTGGAGTGAGCCGCCTTTGATTAACTATGGCTACACCTTC. This translates into CAWSEPPLINYGYTF.

As for this clone: Its ends do not fully match the called genes, so a read error is possible. This chain joins TRBV7-9 and TRBJ2-2; no definite D call. From germline, CDR1 is SEHNR and CDR2 FQNEAQ (reference sequence). The length of the CDR3 is 13 residues. The CDR3, as DNA: TGTGCCAGCAGATTAGATATCGGCGGGGAGCTGTTTTTT. Translation gives CASRLDIGGELFF.

The V gene is TRBV20-1, the J gene TRBJ2-2; no firm D call. Germline CDR1 is DFQATT and CDR2 is SNEGSKA (reference sequence). The CDR3 has 11 residues. Trimming pared 6 bases from V and 12 bases from J, leaving 14 bases between. CDR3 nucleotides: TGCAGTGCCAACACCGGGTTGAAGCTGTTTTTT. Amino acid sequence: CSANTGLKLFF.

J is TRBJ2-7 and V is TRBV5-4, with 7 bases lining up with TRBD2. In germline, CDR1 is SGHNT, CDR2 YYREEE (reference sequence). The CDR3 contains 15 residues. The ends lost 4 bases at V and 7 bases at J; junction bases unmatched: 14. The CDR3 region has the DNA TGTGCCAGCAGCCTCGGGAGCGGGACGGCCCTAGAGCAGTACTTC. Encoded protein: CASSLGSGTALEQYF.

The gene calls are TRBV28 and TRBJ1-3; D gene ambiguous. V lost 1 base and J lost 10, with 17 bases in between. This CDR3 region has 15 residues. The germline V gene has CDR1 MDHEN and CDR2 SYDVKM. The DNA for the CDR3 is TGTGCCAGCAGTTTATCCTCCGGCCCTGGTTCGACCATATATTTT. It is translated as CASSLSSGPGSTIYF.

The chain links TRBV30 to TRBJ1-4; D remains unclear. The CDR3 has 10 residues. With 4 bases removed from V and 7 bases from J, the gap between germline ends came to 4 bases. Germline CDR1 and CDR2: GTSNPN and SVGIG (reference sequence). The CDR3 nucleotides are TGTGCCTGGAAGGGTGAAAAACTGTTTTTT. Protein sequence: CAWKGEKLFF.

The rearrangement uses TRBV19 and TRBJ1-2, with D possibly being TRBD1 (6 bases). The CDR3 runs 15 residues. Germline V gives CDR1 LNHDA, CDR2 SQIVND (reference sequence). V lost 6 bases and J lost 5, with 19 bases in between. The CDR3 DNA reads TGTGCCAGTAGGCGCGGAGACAGGAACTTGTATGGCTACACCTTC. Amino acid sequence: CASRRGDRNLYGYTF.

The chain combines TRBV2 with TRBJ2-1; D assignment may be TRBD1 or TRBD2 (5 bases each). This CDR3 comprises 14 residues. Germline loops: CDR1 SNHLY, CDR2 FYNNEI. Trimming shortened V by 3 bases and J by 1 base, and 7 bases separated the two germline ends. CDR3 loop: CASSEGESYNEQFF. The CDR3 nucleotides are TGTGCCAGCAGTGAGGGGGAGTCCTACAATGAGCAGTTCTTC. The entire variable domain, with the rest obtained from reference TRBV2 and TRBJ2-1, is as follows: EPEVTQTPSHQVTQMGQEVILRCVPISNHLYFYWYRQILGQKVEFLVSFYNNEISEKSEIFDDQFSVERPDGSNFTLKIRSTKLEDSAMYFCASSEGESYNEQFFGPGTRLTVL.

The chain joins TRBV5-8 to TRBJ2-1; 10 bases agree with TRBD1. V was pared by 0 bases and J by 2 bases, with 11 bases of the junction left unmatched. The CDR3 is 19 amino acids. The germline CDR1 and CDR2 sequences are SGHTS and YDEGEE. The CDR3 DNA reads TGTGCCAGCAGCTTGGGGGACAGGGGTGGGTCAGGAACCTACAATGAGCAGTTCTTC. Protein: CASSLGDRGGSGTYNEQFF.

This chain uses TRBV19 with TRBJ2-2; the D call may be TRBD1 or TRBD2 (5 bases each). In germline, CDR1 is LNHDA, CDR2 SQIVND (reference sequence). V was trimmed by 4 bases and J by 3 bases, leaving 18 bases between them. The CDR3 contains 17 residues. CDR3 bases: TGTGCCAGTAGTACAGGTTGGGGGACCCTGGACACCGGGGAGCTGTTTTTT. Its protein product is CASSTGWGTLDTGELFF.

The V gene is TRBV5-4, the J gene TRBJ2-7, with 11 positions matching TRBD2. CDR3 length: 18 residues. Germline V gene sequence: CDR1 SGHNT, CDR2 YYREEE (reference sequence). V trimming: 4 bases; J trimming: 2 bases; junction bases outside the gene matches: 14. The CDR3 region has the DNA TGTGCCAGCAGCCCCCGGCAGGGGACTAGCGGCAACGCCTACGAGCAGTACTTC. This sequence encodes CASSPRQGTSGNAYEQYF.

The chain recombines TRBV15 with TRBJ1-5; D not certain. The ends were cut back, 0 bases at V and 6 bases at J, with 6 bases in the middle. This CDR3 has 13 amino acids. Germline values: CDR1 LNHNV, CDR2 YYDKDF (reference sequence). The CDR3 region has the DNA TGTGCCACCAGCAGAGAATGGTCTCAGCCCCAGCATTTT. It codes for CATSREWSQPQHF.

The chain carries TRBV7-3 and TRBJ1-2, with 8 bases fitting TRBD1. V was clipped by 5 bases and J by 2 bases; unmatched bases: 7. Germline V gene data show CDR1 as SGHTA and CDR2 as FQGTGA. The CDR3 contains 15 residues. CDR3 DNA: TGTGCCAGCAGCCAGACAGGGGCGGCCAACTATGGCTACACCTTC. Protein sequence: CASSQTGAANYGYTF.

This clone was recorded only once. The genes are TRBV6-5 and TRBJ1-2, with no clear D. The CDR3 has 14 amino acids. Germline assignment: CDR1 MNHEY and CDR2 SVGAGI. The ends were cut back, 0 bases at V and 8 bases at J, with 13 bases in the middle. CDR3 sequence: CASSYSVTSTGYTF. The CDR3 nucleotides read TGTGCCAGCAGTTACTCGGTGACTAGTACGGGCTACACCTTC.

The J gene is TRBJ1-4, the V gene TRBV18; D perhaps matches TRBD1 (5 bases). Looked up from germline, CDR1 is KGHSH and CDR2 is LQKENI. CDR3 length: 17 residues. V was pared by 3 bases and J by 4 bases, with 18 bases between. The CDR3 loop is CASSPFTGSKNNEKLFF. CDR3 DNA sequence: TGTGCCAGCTCACCTTTCACAGGCAGTAAGAATAATGAAAAACTGTTTTTT.